Given below is one T cell receptor beta chain in context. Its antigen is undetermined. The junction departs from germline at one end; a sequencing error may be responsible. Germline lookup yields CDR1 SSHAT and CDR2 FNYEAQ (reference sequence). This CDR3 comprises 13 residues. This entry comes from a study of early stage breast cancer tumors. Sequenced by immunoSEQ multiplex PCR; TCRdb stores in-frame clones only, minus some. This sample has 51,000 or so clones, with around 83% found just once. Study-wide points: Blood repertoires resembled normal breast more than tumor.

This clonotype was obtained from a person aged 50-59 years with breast cancer. The genes are TRBV7-7 and TRBJ2-5; 7 nucleotides align to TRBD1. The sample comprised blood. Here the CDR3 reads CASSRDSQETQYF. CDR3 bases: TGTGCTAGCAGCCGGGACAGCCAAGAGACCCAGTACTTC.